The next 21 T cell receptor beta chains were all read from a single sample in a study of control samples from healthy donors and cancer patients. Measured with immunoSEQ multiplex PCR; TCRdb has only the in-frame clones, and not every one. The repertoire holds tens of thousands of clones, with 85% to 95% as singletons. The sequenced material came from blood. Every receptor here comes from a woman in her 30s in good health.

The CDR3 loop is CASSTRQGNEKLFF. CDR3 sequence (DNA): TGTGCCAGTAGTACGAGACAGGGGAATGAAAAACTGTTTTTT. This sequence joins TRBV19 and TRBJ1-4; 8 bases are a match to TRBD1. CDR3 length equals 14 residues. Looked up from germline, CDR1 is LNHDA and CDR2 is SQIVND (reference sequence). Trimming removed 4 bases from V and 5 bases from J; junction bases left unmatched: 3.

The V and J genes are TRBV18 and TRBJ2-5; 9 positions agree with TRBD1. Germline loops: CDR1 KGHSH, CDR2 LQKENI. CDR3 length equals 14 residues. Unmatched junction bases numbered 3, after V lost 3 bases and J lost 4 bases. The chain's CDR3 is CASSPGQGAETQYF. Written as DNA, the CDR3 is TGTGCCAGCTCACCGGGACAGGGAGCAGAGACCCAGTACTTC.

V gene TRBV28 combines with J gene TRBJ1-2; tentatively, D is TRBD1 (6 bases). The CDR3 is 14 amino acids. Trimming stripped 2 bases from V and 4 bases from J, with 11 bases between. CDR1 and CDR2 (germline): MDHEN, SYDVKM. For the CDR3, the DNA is TGTGCCAGCAGTTTACGAGAACAGGGCTATGGCTACACCTTC. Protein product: CASSLREQGYGYTF.

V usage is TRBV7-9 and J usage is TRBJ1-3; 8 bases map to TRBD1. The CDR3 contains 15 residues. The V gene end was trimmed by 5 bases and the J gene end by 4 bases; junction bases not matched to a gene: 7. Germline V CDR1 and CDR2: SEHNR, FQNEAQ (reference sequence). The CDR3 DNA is TGTGCCAGCAGCGAAATGCGGACAGGGGGAAACACCATATATTTT. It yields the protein CASSEMRTGGNTIYF. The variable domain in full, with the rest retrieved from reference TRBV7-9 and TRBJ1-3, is DTGVSQNPRHKITKRGQNVTFRCDPISEHNRLYWYRQTLGQGPEFLTYFQNEAQLEKSRLLSDRFSAERPKGSFSTLEIQRTEQGDSAMYLCASSEMRTGGNTIYFGEGSWLTVV.

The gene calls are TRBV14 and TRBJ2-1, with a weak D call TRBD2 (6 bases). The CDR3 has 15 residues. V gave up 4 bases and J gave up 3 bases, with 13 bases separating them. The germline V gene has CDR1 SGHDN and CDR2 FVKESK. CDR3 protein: CASSPGTLFYNEQFF. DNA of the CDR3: TGTGCCAGCAGCCCCGGGACTCTCTTCTACAATGAGCAGTTCTTC.

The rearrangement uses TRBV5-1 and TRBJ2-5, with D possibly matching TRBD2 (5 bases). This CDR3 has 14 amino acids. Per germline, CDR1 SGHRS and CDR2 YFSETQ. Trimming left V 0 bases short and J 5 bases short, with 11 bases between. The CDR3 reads CASSLGGSYETQYF. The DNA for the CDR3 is TGCGCCAGCAGCTTGGGAGGGTCGTATGAGACCCAGTACTTC.

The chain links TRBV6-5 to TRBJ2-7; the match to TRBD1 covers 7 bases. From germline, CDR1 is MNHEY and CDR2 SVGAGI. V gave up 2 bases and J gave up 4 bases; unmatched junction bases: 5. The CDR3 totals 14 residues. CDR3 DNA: TGTGCCAGCAGTTACGTCAAGGGGGCGTACGAGCAGTACTTC. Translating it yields CASSYVKGAYEQYF.

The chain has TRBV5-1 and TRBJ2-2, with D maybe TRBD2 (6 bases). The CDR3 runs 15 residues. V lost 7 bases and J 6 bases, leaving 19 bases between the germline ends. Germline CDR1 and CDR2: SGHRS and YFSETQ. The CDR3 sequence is CASHGDSPQAGELFF. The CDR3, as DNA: TGCGCCAGCCATGGGGACTCCCCGCAGGCCGGGGAGCTGTTTTTT.

In nucleotides, the CDR3 is TGTGCCATCAGTAATTATCGACAGGTCCACCTCTATAATGAGCAGTTCTTC. It specifies CAISNYRQVHLYNEQFF. The genes are TRBV10-3 and TRBJ2-1; possibly TRBD1 for D (6 bases). This CDR3 is 17 amino acids long. Trimming removed 5 bases at V and 7 bases at J, with 24 bases between. The germline V gene has CDR1 ENHRY and CDR2 SYGVKD.

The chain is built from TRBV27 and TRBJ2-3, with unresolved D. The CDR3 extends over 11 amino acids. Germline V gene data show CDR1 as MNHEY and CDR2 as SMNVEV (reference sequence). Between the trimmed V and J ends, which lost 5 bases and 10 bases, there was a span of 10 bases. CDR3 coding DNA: TGTGCCAGCAGTATGGGCTGGTCGCAGTATTTT. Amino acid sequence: CASSMGWSQYF.

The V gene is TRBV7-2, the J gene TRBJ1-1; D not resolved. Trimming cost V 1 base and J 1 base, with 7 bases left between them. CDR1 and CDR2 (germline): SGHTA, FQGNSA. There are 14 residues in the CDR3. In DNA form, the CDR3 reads TGTGCCAGCAGCTTAGTCCGGGGGAACACTGAAGCTTTCTTT. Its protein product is CASSLVRGNTEAFF.

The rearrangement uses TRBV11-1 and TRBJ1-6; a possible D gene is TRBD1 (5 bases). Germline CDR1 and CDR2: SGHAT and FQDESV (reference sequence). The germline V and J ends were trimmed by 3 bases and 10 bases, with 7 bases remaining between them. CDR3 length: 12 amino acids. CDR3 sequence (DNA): TGTGCCAGCAGCTTGCAGGGATCACCCCTCCACTTT. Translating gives CASSLQGSPLHF. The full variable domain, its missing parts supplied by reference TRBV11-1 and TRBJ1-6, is EAEVAQSPRYKITEKSQAVAFWCDPISGHATLYWYRQILGQGPELLVQFQDESVVDDSQLPKDRFSAERLKGVDSTLKIQPAELGDSAMYLCASSLQGSPLHFGNGTRLTVT.

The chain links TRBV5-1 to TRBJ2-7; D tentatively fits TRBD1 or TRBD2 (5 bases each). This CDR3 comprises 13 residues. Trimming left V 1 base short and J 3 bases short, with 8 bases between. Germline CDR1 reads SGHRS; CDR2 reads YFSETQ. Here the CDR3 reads CASSLWGNYEQYF. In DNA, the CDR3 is TGCGCCAGCAGCTTGTGGGGGAACTACGAGCAGTACTTC.

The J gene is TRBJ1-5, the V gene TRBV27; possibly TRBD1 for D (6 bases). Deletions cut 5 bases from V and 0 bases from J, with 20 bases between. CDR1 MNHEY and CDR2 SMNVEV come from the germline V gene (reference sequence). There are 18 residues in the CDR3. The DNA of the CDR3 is TGTGCCAGCAGTGCGGTAGGGGGGCGGTATTATAGCAATCAGCCCCAGCATTTT. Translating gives CASSAVGGRYYSNQPQHF.

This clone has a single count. CDR3 amino acids: CASSPPLRRAFHSPLHF. In nucleotides, the CDR3 is TGTGCCAGCAGCCCCCCCCTACGCAGGGCTTTCCATTCACCCCTCCACTTT. V and J are TRBV7-8 and TRBJ1-6; weak D call: TRBD1 (5 bases). The germline gives CDR1 SGHVS, CDR2 FQNEAQ. The V end lost 5 bases, the J end lost 8 bases, and 22 bases lay between the germline ends. The CDR3 totals 17 residues.

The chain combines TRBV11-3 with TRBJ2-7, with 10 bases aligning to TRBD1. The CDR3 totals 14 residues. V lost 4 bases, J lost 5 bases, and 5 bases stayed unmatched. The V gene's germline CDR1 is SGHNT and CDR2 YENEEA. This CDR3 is CASSSRDRGHEQYF. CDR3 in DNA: TGTGCCAGCAGCTCCCGGGACAGGGGACACGAGCAGTACTTC. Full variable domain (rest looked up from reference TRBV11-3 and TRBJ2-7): EAGVVQSPRYKIIEKKQPVAFWCNPISGHNTLYWYLQNLGQGPELLIRYENEEAVDDSQLPKDRFSAERLKGVDSTLKIQPAELGDSAVYLCASSSRDRGHEQYFGPGTRLTVT.

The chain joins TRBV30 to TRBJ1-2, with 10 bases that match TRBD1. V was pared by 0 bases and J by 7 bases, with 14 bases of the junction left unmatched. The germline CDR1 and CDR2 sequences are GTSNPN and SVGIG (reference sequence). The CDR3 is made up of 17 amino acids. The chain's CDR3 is CAWSVLGQGSTASGYTF. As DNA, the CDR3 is TGTGCCTGGAGTGTACTGGGACAGGGGTCAACCGCTAGTGGCTACACCTTC.

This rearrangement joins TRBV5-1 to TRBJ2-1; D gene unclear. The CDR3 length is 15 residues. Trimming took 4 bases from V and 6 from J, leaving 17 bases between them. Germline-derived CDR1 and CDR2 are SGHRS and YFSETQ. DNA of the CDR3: TGCGCCAGCAGCCTAGAACATTTTAGTATCAATGAGCAGTTCTTC. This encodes CASSLEHFSINEQFF.

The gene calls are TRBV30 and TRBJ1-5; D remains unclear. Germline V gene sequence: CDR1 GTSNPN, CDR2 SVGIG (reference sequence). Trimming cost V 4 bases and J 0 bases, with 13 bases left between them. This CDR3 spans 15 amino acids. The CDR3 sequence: CAWTRKVDSNQPQHF. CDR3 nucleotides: TGTGCCTGGACTCGAAAGGTGGATAGCAATCAGCCCCAGCATTTT.

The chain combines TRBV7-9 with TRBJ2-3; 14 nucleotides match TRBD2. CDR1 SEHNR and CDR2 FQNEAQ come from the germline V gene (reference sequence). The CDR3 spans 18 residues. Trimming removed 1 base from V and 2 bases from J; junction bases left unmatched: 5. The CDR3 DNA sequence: TGTGCCAGCAGCTTAGGGGGACTAGCGGGGGCCGCCACAGATACGCAGTATTTT. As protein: CASSLGGLAGAATDTQYF.

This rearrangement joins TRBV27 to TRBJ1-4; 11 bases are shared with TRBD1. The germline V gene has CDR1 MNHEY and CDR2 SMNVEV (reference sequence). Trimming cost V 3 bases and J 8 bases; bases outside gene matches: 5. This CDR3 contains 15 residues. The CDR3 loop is CASSFLGQGVEKLFF. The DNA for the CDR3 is TGTGCCAGCAGTTTCCTGGGACAGGGGGTCGAAAAACTGTTTTTT.